This T cell receptor beta chain was profiled in a study of regulatory T cells in long-lasting Graves disease. Time point: newly diagnosed GD, antithyroid drugs for less than 3 months. PBMCs were the source of the RNA used for TCR sequencing. Staff took 7.5 to 9.5 milliliters of peripheral blood and put it into EDTA tubes. Germline lookup yields CDR1 MDHEN and CDR2 SYDVKM. CDR3 length: 14 amino acids. Trimming pared 7 bases from V and 4 bases from J, leaving 16 bases between. In this sample, this clonotype turned up many times. Relying on iRepertoire HTBI primers and Arm-PCR of CDR3 regions, the team built TCR beta libraries. Each CDR3 protein is one row after TCRdb ran MiXCR on the multiplex PCR reads. The sample contains about 240,000 distinct CDR3 sequences, 20% to 25% of which appear only once.

The chain links TRBV28 to TRBJ1-2; unclear D gene. Sequenced material: peripheral blood mononuclear cells (PBMCs), taken at new diagnosis, from a patient treated with antithyroid drugs. The TCR comes from a female donor with Graves disease. CDR3 nucleotide sequence: TGTGCCAGCAAGCCGGGCGTGGAGTTCTATGGCTACACCTTC. Amino acid sequence: CASKPGVEFYGYTF.